The entry that follows covers one TCR beta chain sequence. Its specificity is not known. The source of the sample is a study of beta chain features in type 1 diabetes. Study findings and constraints: Cells with high TCR expression could be over-represented by cDNA sequencing. Moderate but significant shortening of TCRB CDR3s was recorded in all four CD4+ subsets from Type 1 diabetes patients.

Trimming removed 8 bases from V and 12 bases from J; junction bases left unmatched: 18. CDR1 and CDR2 from the germline V gene are MDHEN and SYDVKM. The CDR3 contains 15 residues. Of the isolated RNA, all was reverse transcribed, and so the sequenced material was expressed TCRB transcripts. The method was immunoSEQ multiplex PCR; TCRdb's version includes in-frame clones alone and lacks a portion of them. The sample includes about half a million clones, roughly 30% of them seen just once. The TCR was taken from a man between 18 and 35 years old in good health. The gene calls are TRBV28 and TRBJ2-1; 8 positions match TRBD2. The sample was naive CD4+ T cells from blood. CDR3 region: CASVDVWGGRSRQFF. In DNA form, the CDR3 reads TGTGCCAGCGTCGACGTTTGGGGCGGGAGGTCGCGGCAGTTCTTC.